This TCR beta chain was found in a study of T-cell memory formation after mild COVID-19. Across the study: TCR clusters largely stayed donor specific.

This clonotype was recorded a few times. TCRdb used MiXCR to reprocess the 5' RACE reads, holding one entry per CDR3 protein. The sample yields about 390,000 distinct CDR3 sequences, 15% to 20% seen once. Trimming left V 6 bases short and J 5 bases short, with 13 bases between. This CDR3 has 13 residues. The sequence derives from a man between 18 and 29 years old who had mild COVID-19 (a few samples of this study predate the infection). Cell type and time point are not known. Sample: PBMCs or a T cell subset sorted from them (not recorded which). The gene calls are TRBV12-3 or TRBV12-4 and TRBJ1-1; D is unclear. The CDR3 region has the DNA TGTGCCAGCAGCCCGGCCGGGAGGACTGAAGCTTTCTTT. Its translation: CASSPAGRTEAFF.